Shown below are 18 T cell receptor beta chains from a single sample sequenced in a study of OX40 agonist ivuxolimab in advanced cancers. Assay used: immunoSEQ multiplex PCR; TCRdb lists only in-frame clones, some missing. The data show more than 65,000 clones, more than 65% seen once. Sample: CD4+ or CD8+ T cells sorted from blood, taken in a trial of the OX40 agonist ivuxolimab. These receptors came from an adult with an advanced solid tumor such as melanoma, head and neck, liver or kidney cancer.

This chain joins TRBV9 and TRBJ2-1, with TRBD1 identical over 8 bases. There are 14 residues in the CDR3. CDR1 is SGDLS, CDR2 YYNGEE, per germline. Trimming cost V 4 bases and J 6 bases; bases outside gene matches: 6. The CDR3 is CASSTGQGSNEQFF. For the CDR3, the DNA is TGTGCCAGCAGCACTGGACAGGGAAGCAATGAGCAGTTCTTC.

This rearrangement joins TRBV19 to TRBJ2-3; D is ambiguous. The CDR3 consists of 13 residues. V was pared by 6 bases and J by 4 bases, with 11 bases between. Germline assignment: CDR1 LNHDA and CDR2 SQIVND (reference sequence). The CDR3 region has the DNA TGTGCCAGTAGAGGGATTTTGGCAGATACGCAGTATTTT. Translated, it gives CASRGILADTQYF. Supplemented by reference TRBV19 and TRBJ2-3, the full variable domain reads DGGITQSPKYLFRKEGQNVTLSCEQNLNHDAMYWYRQDPGQGLRLIYYSQIVNDFQKGDIAEGYSVSREKKESFPLTVTSAQKNPTAFYLCASRGILADTQYFGPGTRLTVL.

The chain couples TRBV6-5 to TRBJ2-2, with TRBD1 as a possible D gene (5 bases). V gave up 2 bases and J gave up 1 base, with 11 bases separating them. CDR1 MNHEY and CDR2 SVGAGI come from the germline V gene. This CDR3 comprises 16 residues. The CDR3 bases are TGTGCCAGCAGTTACAACGGGCAGGGGAACACCGGGGAGCTGTTTTTT. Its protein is CASSYNGQGNTGELFF.

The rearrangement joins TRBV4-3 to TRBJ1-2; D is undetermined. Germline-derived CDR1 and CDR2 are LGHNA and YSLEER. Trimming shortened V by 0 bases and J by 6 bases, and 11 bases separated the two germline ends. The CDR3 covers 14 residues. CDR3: CASSQDHGFNGYTF. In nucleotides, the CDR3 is TGCGCCAGCAGCCAAGATCACGGATTCAATGGCTACACCTTC.

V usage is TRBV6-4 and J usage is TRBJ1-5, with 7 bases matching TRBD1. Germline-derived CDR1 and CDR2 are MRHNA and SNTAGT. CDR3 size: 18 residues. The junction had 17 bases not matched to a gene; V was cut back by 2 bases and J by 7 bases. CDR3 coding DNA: TGTGCCAGCAGTGACAAAGTTCGACAGGGTGGAGACGGGCAGCCCCAGCATTTT. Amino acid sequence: CASSDKVRQGGDGQPQHF.

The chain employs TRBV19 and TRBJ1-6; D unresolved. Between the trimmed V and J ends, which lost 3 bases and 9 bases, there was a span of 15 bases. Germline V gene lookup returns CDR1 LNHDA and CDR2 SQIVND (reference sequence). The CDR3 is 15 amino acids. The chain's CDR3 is CASSIGGQIVSPLHF. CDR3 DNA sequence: TGTGCCAGTAGTATTGGAGGTCAGATAGTTTCACCCCTCCACTTT.

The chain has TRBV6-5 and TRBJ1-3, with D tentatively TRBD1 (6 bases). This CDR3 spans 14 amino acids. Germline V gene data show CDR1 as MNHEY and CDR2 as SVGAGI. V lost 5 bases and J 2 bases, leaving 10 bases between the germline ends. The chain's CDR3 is CASSRTDPGNTIYF. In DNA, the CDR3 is TGTGCCAGCAGTAGGACAGACCCTGGAAACACCATATATTTT.

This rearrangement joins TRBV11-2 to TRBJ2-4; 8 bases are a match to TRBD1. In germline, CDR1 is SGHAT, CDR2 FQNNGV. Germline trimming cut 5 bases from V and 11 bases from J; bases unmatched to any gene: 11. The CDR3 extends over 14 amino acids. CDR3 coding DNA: TGTGCCAGCAGCCTTTCAGGGGGCGGAGAGGTTCAGTACTTC. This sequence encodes CASSLSGGGEVQYF. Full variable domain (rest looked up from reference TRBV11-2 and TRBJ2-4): EAGVAQSPRYKIIEKRQSVAFWCNPISGHATLYWYQQILGQGPKLLIQFQNNGVVDDSQLPKDRFSAERLKGVDSTLKIQPAKLEDSAVYLCASSLSGGGEVQYFGAGTRLSVL.

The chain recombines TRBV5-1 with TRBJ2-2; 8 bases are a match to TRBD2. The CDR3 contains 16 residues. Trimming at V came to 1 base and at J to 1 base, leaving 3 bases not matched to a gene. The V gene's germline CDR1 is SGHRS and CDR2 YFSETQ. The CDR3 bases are TGCGCCAGCAGCTTGCTGCTAGCGGGGAACACCGGGGAGCTGTTTTTT. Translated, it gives CASSLLLAGNTGELFF. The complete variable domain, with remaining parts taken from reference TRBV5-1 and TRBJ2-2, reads KAGVTQTPRYLIKTRGQQVTLSCSPISGHRSVSWYQQTPGQGLQFLFEYFSETQRNKGNFPGRFSGRQFSNSRSEMNVSTLELGDSALYLCASSLLLAGNTGELFFGEGSRLTVL.

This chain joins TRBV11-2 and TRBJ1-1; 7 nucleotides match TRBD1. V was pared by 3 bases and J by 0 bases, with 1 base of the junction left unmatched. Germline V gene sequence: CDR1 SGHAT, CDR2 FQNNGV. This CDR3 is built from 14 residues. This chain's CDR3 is CASSLTGLNTEAFF. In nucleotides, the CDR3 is TGTGCCAGCAGCTTGACAGGGTTGAACACTGAAGCTTTCTTT.

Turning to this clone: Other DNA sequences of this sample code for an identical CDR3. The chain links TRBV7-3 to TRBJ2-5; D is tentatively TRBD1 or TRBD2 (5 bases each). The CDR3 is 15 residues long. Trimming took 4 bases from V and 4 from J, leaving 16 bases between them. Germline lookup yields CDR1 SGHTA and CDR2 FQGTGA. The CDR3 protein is CASSSYAGGRETQYF. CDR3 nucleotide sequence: TGTGCCAGCAGCTCCTATGCTGGGGGACGAGAGACCCAGTACTTC.

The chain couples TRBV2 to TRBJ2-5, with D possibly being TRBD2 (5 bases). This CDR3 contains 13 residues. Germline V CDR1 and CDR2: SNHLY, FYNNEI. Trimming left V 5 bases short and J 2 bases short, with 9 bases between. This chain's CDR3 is CASSLTRQETQYF. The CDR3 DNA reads TGTGCCAGCAGTCTTACTAGGCAAGAGACCCAGTACTTC.

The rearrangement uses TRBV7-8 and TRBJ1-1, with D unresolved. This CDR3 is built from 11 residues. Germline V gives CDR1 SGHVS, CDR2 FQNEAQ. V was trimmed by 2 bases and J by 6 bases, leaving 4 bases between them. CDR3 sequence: CASSLQAEAFF. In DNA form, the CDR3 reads TGTGCCAGCAGCTTACAGGCTGAAGCTTTCTTT.

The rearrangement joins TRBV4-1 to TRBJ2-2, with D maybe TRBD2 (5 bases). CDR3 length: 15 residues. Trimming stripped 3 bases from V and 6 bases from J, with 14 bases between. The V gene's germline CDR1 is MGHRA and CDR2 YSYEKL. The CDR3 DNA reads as TGCGCCAGCAGCCAGTCCGGGGTGGTGGCCGGGGAGCTGTTTTTT. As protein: CASSQSGVVAGELFF.

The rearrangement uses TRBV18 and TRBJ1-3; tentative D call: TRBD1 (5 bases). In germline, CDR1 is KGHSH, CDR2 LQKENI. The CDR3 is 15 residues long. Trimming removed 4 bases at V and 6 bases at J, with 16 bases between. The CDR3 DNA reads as TGTGCCAGCTCACAAAACAGGCTCCAGGAAAACACCATATATTTT. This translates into CASSQNRLQENTIYF.

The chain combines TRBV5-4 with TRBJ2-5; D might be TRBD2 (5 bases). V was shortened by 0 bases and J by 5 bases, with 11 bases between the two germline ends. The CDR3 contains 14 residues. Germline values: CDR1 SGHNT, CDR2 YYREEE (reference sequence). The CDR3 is CASSLALALETQYF. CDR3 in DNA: TGTGCCAGCAGCTTGGCCTTAGCGCTCGAGACCCAGTACTTC.

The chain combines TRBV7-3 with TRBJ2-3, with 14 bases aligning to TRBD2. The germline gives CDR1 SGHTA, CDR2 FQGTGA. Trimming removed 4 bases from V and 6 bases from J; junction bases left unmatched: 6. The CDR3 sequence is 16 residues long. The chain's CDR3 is CASSSGTSGGWDTQYF. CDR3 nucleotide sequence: TGTGCCAGCAGCTCCGGGACTAGCGGGGGTTGGGATACGCAGTATTTT.

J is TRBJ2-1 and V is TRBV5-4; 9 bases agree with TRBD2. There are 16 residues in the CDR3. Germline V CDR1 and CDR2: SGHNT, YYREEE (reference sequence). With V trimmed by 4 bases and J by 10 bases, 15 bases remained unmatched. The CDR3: CASSLPASGEPREQFF. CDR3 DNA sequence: TGTGCCAGCAGCCTGCCCGCTAGCGGGGAGCCGCGGGAGCAGTTCTTC.